Given below is one TCR beta chain in context. This clonotype was recorded a few times. What this receptor recognizes is not known. Base qualities are not recorded, but no much larger clone differs from it by a single base. The data belong to a study of T cells in Graves' hyperthyroidism and ophthalmopathy (dated by TCRdb to 2018 to 2020). With regard to the full study: Peripheral blood samples were taken at the time of initial diagnosis, prior to any treatment. TCR V-J signatures able to tell the groups apart were searched for in a discovery cohort of 100 patients, of whom over 40 had Graves' ophthalmopathy and more than 55 had stable Graves' hyperthyroidism. Whether ophthalmopathy could be predicted prospectively was tested in an independent validation cohort made up of about 18 hyperthyroidism patients plus 17 patients who later progressed to ophthalmopathy. The approximately 100 discovery patients were divided at random into training and test sets in a 7:3 ratio. Thyroid tissue and blood T-cell repertoires from more than 5 Graves' hyperthyroidism patients were also compared in the study. After sampling, hyperthyroidism patients received methimazole starting at 30 mg daily, and ophthalmopathy patients received high-dose intravenous methylprednisolone. The paper describes TCR Vbeta CDR3 sequencing of 140 or so peripheral blood samples, made up of approximately 40 ophthalmopathy patients, roughly 75 hyperthyroidism patients and 17 progressor patients. The full study reports these points: No statistical method was used to fix the sample size in advance, and group allocation was not hidden from the investigators. In validation, the model predicted progression to ophthalmopathy with 55% to 71% sensitivity and approximately 78% specificity, a median of 6.5 months before onset. Blood samples also contained most of the expanded thyroid clonotypes (frequency above 0.001), which suggests that blood repertoires may reflect thyroid immune responses. A model built on a 13 V-J signature distinguished ophthalmopathy from stable hyperthyroidism, reaching over 85% sensitivity and under 84% specificity in cross-validation and 80%/75% in testing.

TCR beta CDR3 regions were amplified from RNA transcripts. A first-round RT-PCR of the TCR CDR3 used the HTBI primer set with the Qiagen OneStep RT-PCR kit. The libraries were constructed in a second round of multiplex PCR and then size-selected and purified. The libraries were sequenced on an Illumina HiSeq2000 using paired-end 100 bp reads. Per the source publication's procedure: SOAPnuke was used to process the raw data, throwing out any read that contained adapters or uncalled bases, had a mean Phred below 15, or lacked an exact constant-primer or identifier match. COPE v1.2.5 was used to merge the high-quality paired reads, and each unique nucleotide sequence was defined as a clonotype. MiTCR v1.1 was used to align the clonotypes against IMGT TRBV, TRBD and TRBJ reference segments. The analysis included only V-J combinations with a frequency above 0.0001, which together covered roughly 99% of the repertoires. A TCS score was defined as the ratio of F50 (clonal expansion) to E x V (chaos), with BLOSUM62-based TCRdist applied between CDR3 peptides within each V-J. Welch's t-statistics and random forest reduced fewer than 550 V-J features to roughly 13, which were used in a naive Bayes classifier (R e1071). TCRdb reprocessing: public reads trimmed at Q25 with fastp, clones called with MiXCR, in-frame beta chains kept. Identical CDR3 protein sequences are pooled into one entry, listed with their most common genes and DNA. TCRdb's processing, not the authors', yielded these V and J calls. This sample is represented by approximately 430,000 distinct CDR3 sequences; 15% to 19% of them were singletons. The ten biggest clones cover roughly an eighth of the sample.

The CDR3, cysteine through phenylalanine, is 15 amino acids long. Only CDR3 DNA remains: 45 bases, in frame from the first base. Deletion took 1 base off V and 4 bases off J, with a span of 11 bases between the germline ends. According to the germline V gene, CDR1 reads MNHEY and CDR2 reads SVGAGI. A patient counted as having stable Graves' hyperthyroidism if no progression to ophthalmopathy occurred over 18 months of follow-up. The hyperthyroidism patients were between 18 and 65 years old and newly diagnosed, with a disease duration of less than 2 months. Patients with uncontrolled infections, other autoimmune diseases, pregnancy or lactation were excluded. Diagnoses relied on clinical symptoms, serum thyroxine and TRAb, thyroid ultrasound and orbital computed tomography. Ficoll-Paque density gradient centrifugation was used to isolate PBMCs from 10 ml of fresh peripheral blood. Trizol reagent was used to extract total RNA, and RNA quality was then checked on an Agilent 2100 Bioanalyzer.

Material for sequencing was blood. This receptor was obtained from a woman aged 18 to 35 with Graves' hyperthyroidism. The sequence joins TRBV6-5 to TRBJ2-1; TRBD2 might be the D gene, on 5 matching bases. The CDR3 corresponds to CASSYFGGRYNEQFF. The nucleotide sequence reads TGTGCCAGCAGTTACTTTGGTGGGAGATACAATGAGCAGTTCTTC.